The T cell receptor beta chain under discussion was sequenced for a study of control samples from healthy donors and cancer patients. Clones were read by immunoSEQ multiplex PCR, and TCRdb kept only the in-frame ones, dropping some. Found here are about 150,000 clones, more than 85% of them singletons; the top ten hold over 2%. There are 14 residues in the CDR3. The germline V and J ends were trimmed by 5 bases and 3 bases, with 15 bases remaining between them. CDR1 and CDR2 (germline): SGHNT, YYREEE (reference sequence). Sequencing was done on a sample of blood. The gene calls are TRBV5-4 and TRBJ2-7, with unresolved D. The receptor was derived from a man over 45 in good health. CDR3 coding DNA: TGTGCCAGCAGTATTACCGGGTCCCGCTACGAGCAGTACTTC. Translating it yields CASSITGSRYEQYF. The complete variable domain, with remaining parts taken from reference TRBV5-4 and TRBJ2-7, reads ETGVTQSPTHLIKTRGQQVTLRCSSQSGHNTVSWYQQALGQGPQFIFQYYREEENGRGNFPPRFSGLQFPNYSSELNVNALELDDSALYLCASSITGSRYEQYFGPGTRLTVT.